This TCR beta chain was sequenced during a study of T-cell reconstitution after alpha-beta-depleted transplantation in children. The CDR3 runs to 13 residues. Germline values: CDR1 SGHNT, CDR2 YYREEE (reference sequence). Trimming shortened V by 0 bases and J by 5 bases, and 8 bases separated the two germline ends. Preparation of the TCRbeta library was carried out with unique molecular identifiers. TCRdb analysed the PCR reads with MiXCR anew, one entry per CDR3 protein. The sample yields about 360,000 distinct CDR3 sequences, less than 15% seen once. This clonotype was counted between two and nine times.

Sequences were derived from PBMCs, sampled from the stem cell graft. The chain has TRBV5-4 and TRBJ1-1; D remains unclear. This receptor was identified in a human donor who donated a stem cell graft to a child with Fanconi anemia. The CDR3 is CASSLEPETEAFF. The CDR3 bases are TGTGCCAGCAGCTTGGAGCCCGAAACTGAAGCTTTCTTT.